This entry is about one T cell receptor beta chain. This CDR3 is 16 amino acids long. The germline V gene encodes CDR1 SGDLS and CDR2 YYNGEE. Losses at the gene ends were 4 bases for V and 4 bases for J; bases not matched to a gene: 11. Assay: immunoSEQ multiplex PCR; the TCRdb copy retains only in-frame clones and omits some. This table has tens of thousands of clones, roughly 89% appearing once. The data belong to a study of T cell changes during pregnancy in multiple sclerosis. The clonotype originates from a female donor in good health, enrolled as a control in a pregnancy study. The genes are TRBV9 and TRBJ1-2; 9 bases match TRBD1. The source material was CD4+ T cells from peripheral blood mononuclear cells, sampled in the second trimester of pregnancy. The CDR3 loop is CASSIFRDRASYGYTF. Here the CDR3 DNA reads TGTGCCAGCAGCATATTCCGGGACAGGGCTTCCTATGGCTACACCTTC.